This T cell receptor (beta chain) comes out of a study of shared clonotypes between healthy human individuals. About the study: Donors were two women and a few men aged 18 to 49. CD4 naive and CD4 memory each took three plates per donor, while CD8 naive took two and CD8 memory one.

Once extracted for a subset, genomic DNA was divided evenly among several immunoSEQ plates. Libraries were prepared by immunoSEQ multiplex PCR; TCRdb keeps only in-frame clonotypes and omits some of them. The table includes some 2,000,000 clones, about 95% detected once. Details on this clone: Its antigen is still unknown.

CD45RO-negative, CCR7-positively selected cells formed the naive CD8 fraction, excluding terminally differentiated effector memory CD45RA+ cells. J lost 3 bases, V lost 5 bases, and 5 bases had no gene match. The germline CDR1 and CDR2 sequences are SGHAT and FQNNGV. The CDR3 extends over 14 amino acids. Findings and caveats of the study: Clonotypes that were shared across a handful of donors made up about 4.5% of naive CD4 clonotypes.

The sequence was collected from a man younger than 35 in good health. Material for sequencing was naive CD8+ T cells sorted from blood. The chain combines TRBV11-2 with TRBJ2-7; TRBD1 aligns across 9 bases. In DNA form, the CDR3 reads TGTGCCAGCAGCCGGGGACAGGGCTACTACGAGCAGTACTTC. The encoded protein is CASSRGQGYYEQYF.